The clone carrying this T cell receptor beta chain was counted a few times. Its antigen remains unidentified. The same CDR3 can be traced to other DNA sequences in this sample. Trimming removed 0 bases at V and 1 base at J, with 5 bases between. Germline V gene data show CDR1 as SGHAT and CDR2 as FQNNGV. The CDR3 totals 14 residues. These data come from a study of cytomegalovirus exposure and HLA in healthy donors. Findings and caveats of the study: Fewer N-insertions (relative to the roughly 730-donor mean) were reportedly seen in an Asian-associated ancestry cluster in a later analysis. Using a false discovery rate of 0.05, a later analysis showed that approximately 17,000 TCR beta sequences were associated with HLA alleles. Sequences of the TCR beta chain were said to predict the HLA-A and HLA-B alleles of most subjects accurately. About 87% or about 30% of the time was how often most TCR beta V segments were productive, according to an earlier analysis.

Both 60 Vbeta primers and 13 Jbeta primers went into the PCR. Assay: immunoSEQ multiplex PCR; the TCRdb copy retains only in-frame clones and omits some. The sample has about 140,000 clones; 73% are singletons. V gene TRBV11-2 combines with J gene TRBJ2-3; no clear D. This sequence originates from a human donor in good health. The sequenced sample was PBMCs. CDR3 amino acids: CASSLDRGTDTQYF. Written as DNA, the CDR3 is TGTGCCAGCAGCTTAGATCGGGGCACAGATACGCAGTATTTT.